This T cell receptor (beta chain) came from a study of cytomegalovirus exposure and HLA in healthy donors. As regards this clone: Its antigen remains unknown.

Study-wide results and limits: Links to common viral pathogens appeared, in a later analysis, for several of the most significant clusters. More than 150 TCR beta chains were listed as cytomegalovirus-associated.

The primer mix had 60 Vbeta and 13 Jbeta primers. This table comes from immunoSEQ multiplex PCR, and its TCRdb copy is limited to in-frame clones, with some not included. The sample gives 100,000 to 150,000 clones, 81% of which show up once; about 1.7% is in the top ten. The CDR3 has 13 amino acids. CDR1 MNHEY and CDR2 SMNVEV come from the germline V gene (reference sequence). V lost 0 bases and J lost 7, with 6 bases in between. This clonotype was obtained from a man aged 18 to 29 in good health and CMV-seronegative. Sequenced material: PBMCs. V and J are TRBV27 and TRBJ2-2; D gene uncertain. CDR3 amino acids: CASSLSDIGELFF. CDR3 DNA: TGTGCCAGCAGTTTATCCGACATCGGGGAGCTGTTTTTT.